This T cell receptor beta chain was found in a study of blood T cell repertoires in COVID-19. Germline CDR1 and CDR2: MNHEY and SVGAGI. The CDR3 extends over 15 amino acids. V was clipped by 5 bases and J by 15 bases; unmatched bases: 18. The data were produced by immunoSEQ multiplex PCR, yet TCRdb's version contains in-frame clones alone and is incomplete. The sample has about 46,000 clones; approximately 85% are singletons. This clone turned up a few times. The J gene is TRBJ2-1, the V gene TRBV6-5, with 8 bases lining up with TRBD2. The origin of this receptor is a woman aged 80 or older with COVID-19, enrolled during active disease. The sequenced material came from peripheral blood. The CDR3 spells CASSTTGGPGRAVFF. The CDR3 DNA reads TGTGCCAGCAGTACGACGGGGGGGCCCGGGAGAGCAGTGTTCTTC.